The rows below give T cell receptor beta chains drawn from one sample of a study of blood T cells in healthy people across ages. TCRdb called the 5' RACE reads again in MiXCR, with one record for every CDR3 protein. The sample carries around 1.7 million distinct CDR3 sequences, roughly 27% recorded once. Source material: blood. The source of these receptors is a woman aged 30 to 39 in good health. Both conserved end residues are part of each CDR3. Fields, in order: CDR3 protein, CDR3 DNA, J gene, V gene, clone size, D gene. A D gene is named only where the DNA matches it firmly. Rows give clone size only sometimes, using once, few, many, or a class for an expanded clone.

CDR3 protein: CASSLAGGFHNEQFF
CDR3 DNA: TGTGCCAGCAGCTTAGCGGGAGGTTTCCACAATGAGCAGTTCTTC
J gene: TRBJ2-1
V gene: TRBV11-2
clone size: few
D gene: TRBD2

CDR3 protein: CASSQQQVSYNEQFF
CDR3 DNA: TGCGCCAGCAGCCAGCAGCAGGTCTCCTACAATGAGCAGTTCTTC
J gene: TRBJ2-1
V gene: TRBV4-1
clone size: many
D gene: NA

CDR3 protein: CASSDSAQPQHF
CDR3 DNA: TGTGCCAGCAGTGACTCCGCCCAGCCCCAGCATTTT
J gene: TRBJ1-5
V gene: TRBV2
clone size: NA
D gene: NA

CDR3 protein: CASSLVAASGANVLTF
CDR3 DNA: TGCGCCAGCAGCTTGGTGGCAGCCTCTGGGGCCAACGTCCTGACTTTC
J gene: TRBJ2-6
V gene: TRBV5-1
clone size: many
D gene: NA

CDR3 protein: CASSYGGSYNEQFF
CDR3 DNA: TGTGCCAGCAGTTACGGGGGTTCCTACAATGAGCAGTTCTTC
J gene: TRBJ2-1
V gene: TRBV6-6
clone size: many
D gene: NA

CDR3 protein: CASSEVGTTQYF
CDR3 DNA: TGTGCCAGCAGTGAAGTTGGGACTACGCAGTATTTT
J gene: TRBJ2-3
V gene: TRBV6-4
clone size: few
D gene: NA

CDR3 protein: CASSYYGQGGGYTF
CDR3 DNA: TGTGCCAGCAGTTACTACGGTCAAGGGGGAGGCTACACCTTC
J gene: TRBJ1-2
V gene: TRBV6-6
clone size: NA
D gene: NA

CDR3 protein: CASIGDRVGYEQYF
CDR3 DNA: TGTGCCAGCATAGGGGACAGGGTAGGATACGAGCAGTACTTC
J gene: TRBJ2-7
V gene: TRBV2
clone size: NA
D gene: TRBD1

CDR3 protein: CASSLGTLMDNEQFF
CDR3 DNA: TGTGCCAGCAGTCTCGGGACTCTGATGGACAATGAGCAGTTCTTC
J gene: TRBJ2-1
V gene: TRBV5-5
clone size: few
D gene: NA

CDR3 protein: CASSPERGSGGEEQYF
CDR3 DNA: TGTGCCAGCAGCCCGGAAAGGGGTTCGGGCGGAGAGGAGCAGTACTTC
J gene: TRBJ2-4
V gene: TRBV7-2
clone size: few
D gene: NA

CDR3 protein: CASSFGAGNEQFF
CDR3 DNA: TGTGCCAGCAGCTTTGGAGCAGGGAATGAGCAGTTCTTC
J gene: TRBJ2-1
V gene: TRBV5-6
clone size: many
D gene: NA

CDR3 protein: CASSLGGNFQETQYF
CDR3 DNA: TGTGCCAGCAGCTTAGGGGGGAATTTCCAAGAGACCCAGTACTTC
J gene: TRBJ2-5
V gene: TRBV7-2
clone size: NA
D gene: NA

CDR3 protein: CASTLGGDSYEQYF
CDR3 DNA: TGTGCCAGCACTTTAGGGGGGGACTCCTACGAGCAGTACTTC
J gene: TRBJ2-7
V gene: TRBV28
clone size: few
D gene: NA

CDR3 protein: CSVEIGNNEQFF
CDR3 DNA: TGCAGCGTTGAAATCGGAAACAATGAGCAGTTCTTC
J gene: TRBJ2-1
V gene: TRBV29-1
clone size: many
D gene: NA

CDR3 protein: CSAFLTGRYGYTF
CDR3 DNA: TGCAGTGCTTTCTTGACAGGGAGATATGGCTACACCTTC
J gene: TRBJ1-2
V gene: TRBV20-1
clone size: NA
D gene: TRBD1

CDR3 protein: CASRRDLPSYNEQFF
CDR3 DNA: TGCGCCAGCAGGAGGGACTTACCCTCCTACAATGAGCAGTTCTTC
J gene: TRBJ2-1
V gene: TRBV5-1
clone size: few
D gene: NA

CDR3 protein: CASGLVEGGTDTQYF
CDR3 DNA: TGTGCTAGTGGTTTGGTAGAAGGGGGCACTGATACGCAGTATTTT
J gene: TRBJ2-3
V gene: TRBV12-5
clone size: NA
D gene: TRBD1

CDR3 protein: CSARGQREKGEQYF
CDR3 DNA: TGCAGCGCAAGGGGACAGAGGGAAAAGGGCGAGCAGTACTTC
J gene: TRBJ2-7
V gene: TRBV29-1
clone size: many
D gene: TRBD1

CDR3 protein: CASSGSGLGETQYF
CDR3 DNA: TGTGCCAGCAGCGGTTCGGGACTAGGAGAGACCCAGTACTTC
J gene: TRBJ2-5
V gene: TRBV9
clone size: NA
D gene: TRBD2

CDR3 protein: CASSPIPGLGTDTQYF
CDR3 DNA: TGTGCCAGCAGCCCCATTCCGGGACTAGGCACAGATACGCAGTATTTT
J gene: TRBJ2-3
V gene: TRBV7-7
clone size: NA
D gene: TRBD2

CDR3 protein: CASSLGTGVNSPLHF
CDR3 DNA: TGTGCCAGCAGCTTAGGAACAGGGGTAAATTCACCCCTCCACTTT
J gene: TRBJ1-6
V gene: TRBV7-3
clone size: NA
D gene: TRBD1

CDR3 protein: CASRLGRPPYEQYF
CDR3 DNA: TGTGCCAGCAGACTGGGGAGACCTCCCTACGAGCAGTACTTC
J gene: TRBJ2-7
V gene: TRBV14
clone size: NA
D gene: NA

CDR3 protein: CASSLRAGEICNEQFF
CDR3 DNA: TGCGCCAGCAGCTTGCGCGCGGGGGAAATTTGCAATGAGCAGTTCTTC
J gene: TRBJ2-1
V gene: TRBV5-1
clone size: NA
D gene: TRBD2

CDR3 protein: CASRPRTGSYEQYF
CDR3 DNA: TGTGCCAGCAGGCCGAGGACAGGCTCCTACGAGCAGTACTTC
J gene: TRBJ2-7
V gene: TRBV27
clone size: few
D gene: TRBD1

CDR3 protein: CASSQTSGGVLPSVYNEQFF
CDR3 DNA: TGTGCCAGCAGCCAAACTAGCGGGGGGGTCCTACCCTCGGTCTACAATGAGCAGTTCTTC
J gene: TRBJ2-1
V gene: TRBV27
clone size: few
D gene: TRBD2

CDR3 protein: CASSRLAGKGDTQYF
CDR3 DNA: TGCGCCAGCAGCCGACTAGCGGGGAAAGGGGATACGCAGTATTTT
J gene: TRBJ2-3
V gene: TRBV4-1
clone size: NA
D gene: TRBD2

CDR3 protein: CVSSPGTGEETQYF
CDR3 DNA: TGTGTCAGCAGCCCGGGAACGGGGGAAGAGACCCAGTACTTC
J gene: TRBJ2-5
V gene: TRBV7-2
clone size: NA
D gene: NA

CDR3 protein: CASSLGTGDQPQHF
CDR3 DNA: TGCGCCAGCAGCCTTGGGACAGGGGATCAGCCCCAGCATTTT
J gene: TRBJ1-5
V gene: TRBV5-1
clone size: many
D gene: TRBD1

CDR3 protein: CASSQIRGQGYGDEQFF
CDR3 DNA: TGTGCCAGTAGCCAAATCCGGGGACAGGGCTACGGGGATGAGCAGTTCTTC
J gene: TRBJ2-1
V gene: TRBV19
clone size: NA
D gene: TRBD1

CDR3 protein: CASSFVPSGANEQFF
CDR3 DNA: TGTGCCAGCAGCTTTGTCCCTTCAGGAGCAAATGAGCAGTTCTTC
J gene: TRBJ2-1
V gene: TRBV7-9
clone size: few
D gene: NA

CDR3 protein: CASSHRYEATNEKLFF
CDR3 DNA: TGTGCCAGCAGCCACCGCTATGAAGCAACTAATGAAAAACTGTTTTTT
J gene: TRBJ1-4
V gene: TRBV14
clone size: NA
D gene: NA

CDR3 protein: CSAGGQRSNEQFF
CDR3 DNA: TGCAGTGCTGGGGGACAGCGGTCCAATGAGCAGTTCTTC
J gene: TRBJ2-1
V gene: TRBV20-1
clone size: few
D gene: TRBD1

CDR3 protein: CSVELRQVDTQYF
CDR3 DNA: TGCAGCGTTGAATTGCGACAGGTGGATACGCAGTATTTT
J gene: TRBJ2-3
V gene: TRBV29-1
clone size: few
D gene: NA

CDR3 protein: CASSQGAGETQYF
CDR3 DNA: TGTGCCAGCAGCCAGGGGGCTGGGGAGACCCAGTACTTC
J gene: TRBJ2-5
V gene: TRBV12-3/TRBV12-4
clone size: many
D gene: TRBD1

CDR3 protein: CASRSTGGETQYF
CDR3 DNA: TGTGCCAGCAGGTCCACAGGGGGAGAGACCCAGTACTTC
J gene: TRBJ2-5
V gene: TRBV12-3/TRBV12-4
clone size: many
D gene: TRBD1

CDR3 protein: CASSKDRVRADEQFF
CDR3 DNA: TGTGCCAGCAGCAAGGACAGGGTAAGGGCCGACGAGCAGTTCTTC
J gene: TRBJ2-1
V gene: TRBV7-9
clone size: NA
D gene: TRBD1

CDR3 protein: CAWRGRETQYF
CDR3 DNA: TGTGCCTGGAGGGGTAGGGAGACCCAGTACTTC
J gene: TRBJ2-5
V gene: TRBV30
clone size: NA
D gene: NA

CDR3 protein: CASSARGGVTPTDTQYF
CDR3 DNA: TGTGCCAGCAGTGCCCGAGGCGGGGTGACTCCCACAGATACGCAGTATTTT
J gene: TRBJ2-3
V gene: TRBV7-3
clone size: few
D gene: NA

CDR3 protein: CASSGTPNTGELFF
CDR3 DNA: TGCGCCAGCAGCGGGACACCGAACACCGGGGAGCTGTTTTTT
J gene: TRBJ2-2
V gene: TRBV5-1
clone size: NA
D gene: NA

CDR3 protein: CSVEYEGARHYGYTF
CDR3 DNA: TGCAGCGTTGAATATGAGGGGGCGCGGCACTATGGCTACACCTTC
J gene: TRBJ1-2
V gene: TRBV29-1
clone size: many
D gene: TRBD1

CDR3 protein: CSARRGDTDTQYF
CDR3 DNA: TGCAGTGCTCGGCGGGGGGACACAGATACGCAGTATTTT
J gene: TRBJ2-3
V gene: TRBV20-1
clone size: few
D gene: TRBD2

CDR3 protein: CASSGGGLAGYNEQFF
CDR3 DNA: TGCGCCAGCAGCGGGGGGGGACTAGCGGGATACAATGAGCAGTTCTTC
J gene: TRBJ2-1
V gene: TRBV5-1
clone size: few
D gene: TRBD2

CDR3 protein: CSATEDYTPLETQYF
CDR3 DNA: TGCAGTGCTACAGAGGACTACACACCGTTGGAGACCCAGTACTTC
J gene: TRBJ2-5
V gene: TRBV20-1
clone size: NA
D gene: NA

CDR3 protein: CASSLSALQPQHF
CDR3 DNA: TGTGCCAGCAGCCTAAGTGCCTTGCAGCCCCAGCATTTT
J gene: TRBJ1-5
V gene: TRBV2
clone size: many
D gene: NA

CDR3 protein: CASGSSGGANEQFF
CDR3 DNA: TGTGCCAGCGGATCTAGCGGGGGGGCGAATGAGCAGTTCTTC
J gene: TRBJ2-1
V gene: TRBV6-6
clone size: many
D gene: TRBD2

CDR3 protein: CASSGGTGMETQYF
CDR3 DNA: TGTGCCAGCAGCGGAGGGACAGGGATGGAGACCCAGTACTTC
J gene: TRBJ2-5
V gene: TRBV3-1
clone size: NA
D gene: TRBD1

CDR3 protein: CAISDITSRQETQYF
CDR3 DNA: TGTGCCATCAGTGATATCACCTCTCGACAAGAGACCCAGTACTTC
J gene: TRBJ2-5
V gene: TRBV10-3
clone size: many
D gene: NA

CDR3 protein: CASSLSGRERYEQYF
CDR3 DNA: TGCGCCAGCAGCTTGAGCGGGAGGGAGAGGTACGAGCAGTACTTC
J gene: TRBJ2-7
V gene: TRBV5-1
clone size: few
D gene: TRBD2

CDR3 protein: CASSLGLATHNEQFF
CDR3 DNA: TGTGCCAGCAGCTTAGGGCTAGCGACTCACAATGAGCAGTTCTTC
J gene: TRBJ2-1
V gene: TRBV7-6
clone size: once
D gene: NA

CDR3 protein: CSARGPSGARYEQYF
CDR3 DNA: TGCAGTGCTAGAGGCCCTAGCGGGGCCCGCTACGAGCAGTACTTC
J gene: TRBJ2-7
V gene: TRBV20-1
clone size: NA
D gene: TRBD2

CDR3 protein: CASSIRDSSQPQHF
CDR3 DNA: TGTGCCAGTAGTATCCGGGACTCCTCCCAGCCCCAGCATTTT
J gene: TRBJ1-5
V gene: TRBV19
clone size: NA
D gene: NA

CDR3 protein: CASSVAQSSYNEQFF
CDR3 DNA: TGTGCCAGCAGCGTAGCTCAGAGCTCCTACAATGAGCAGTTCTTC
J gene: TRBJ2-1
V gene: TRBV9
clone size: few
D gene: NA

CDR3 protein: CACTTLSIASEQFF
CDR3 DNA: TGTGCCTGTACGACATTAAGCATAGCAAGTGAGCAGTTCTTC
J gene: TRBJ2-1
V gene: TRBV30
clone size: many
D gene: NA

CDR3 protein: CASSLQGMADTQYF
CDR3 DNA: TGTGCCAGCAGTCTACAGGGGATGGCAGATACGCAGTATTTT
J gene: TRBJ2-3
V gene: TRBV27
clone size: few
D gene: TRBD1

CDR3 protein: CASRENWGEDEQFF
CDR3 DNA: TGTGCCAGCAGGGAGAACTGGGGTGAGGATGAGCAGTTCTTC
J gene: TRBJ2-1
V gene: TRBV25-1
clone size: NA
D gene: NA

CDR3 protein: CANTLAGATYEQYF
CDR3 DNA: TGTGCCAACACCTTAGCGGGGGCCACCTACGAGCAGTACTTC
J gene: TRBJ2-7
V gene: TRBV28
clone size: NA
D gene: TRBD2

CDR3 protein: CASQGDAIRNEQFF
CDR3 DNA: TGTGCCAGCCAGGGGGACGCCATTCGGAATGAGCAGTTCTTC
J gene: TRBJ2-1
V gene: TRBV6-2/TRBV6-3
clone size: NA
D gene: TRBD1

CDR3 protein: CASSFRGKGPQETQYF
CDR3 DNA: TGTGCCAGCAGTTTTCGGGGCAAGGGACCCCAAGAGACCCAGTACTTC
J gene: TRBJ2-5
V gene: TRBV28
clone size: NA
D gene: NA

CDR3 protein: CASSLWAGDRYEQYF
CDR3 DNA: TGTGCCAGCAGCTTATGGGCGGGCGACCGCTACGAGCAGTACTTC
J gene: TRBJ2-7
V gene: TRBV7-2
clone size: NA
D gene: NA